This record looks at one T cell receptor beta chain sequence and its context. The antigen is unknown. The data were taken from a study of cytomegalovirus exposure and HLA in healthy donors. Study findings and constraints: The study reported that TCR beta sequences accurately predicted HLA-A and HLA-B alleles in most subjects.

Per germline, CDR1 MNHNS and CDR2 SASEGT. The CDR3 totals 10 residues. V trimming: 8 bases; J trimming: 9 bases; junction bases outside the gene matches: 4. The study ran its PCR with 60 Vbeta and 13 Jbeta primers. Libraries were prepared by immunoSEQ multiplex PCR; TCRdb keeps only in-frame clonotypes and omits some of them. The table includes approximately 150,000 clones, around 86% detected once. Sequencing was performed on PBMCs. The chain carries TRBV6-1 and TRBJ2-7; 7 bases match TRBD2. This receptor was identified in a human donor in good health. CDR3 DNA sequence: TGTGCCAGCGGGGGGGGGTGGCAGTACTTC. This translates into CASGGGWQYF.